The next 11 T cell receptor beta chains were all read from a single sample in a study of control samples from healthy donors and cancer patients. Sequencing was performed with immunoSEQ multiplex PCR; in TCRdb, only in-frame clones are kept and a portion is missing. The data contain 350,000 to 450,000 clones, 75% to 95% of them singletons. What was sequenced was PBMCs. These receptors all stem from a man aged 40-49 years with head and neck cancer.

This chain links TRBV25-1 with TRBJ1-2, with no clear D. The germline V and J ends were trimmed by 3 bases and 0 bases, with 14 bases remaining between them. The CDR3 extends over 16 amino acids. Germline values: CDR1 MGHDK, CDR2 SYGVNS. Here the CDR3 reads CASSDLRVGANYGYTF. The CDR3, as DNA: TGTGCCAGCAGTGATTTGCGGGTTGGAGCTAACTATGGCTACACCTTC.

The chain couples TRBV11-2 to TRBJ2-3; 8 positions agree with TRBD1. J gave up 4 bases and V 1 base, and 4 bases lay outside the gene matches. The CDR3 extends over 15 amino acids. Germline loops: CDR1 SGHAT, CDR2 FQNNGV. CDR3 amino acids: CASSLGGTGSDTQYF. Here the CDR3 DNA reads TGTGCCAGCAGCTTAGGGGGGACAGGATCAGATACGCAGTATTTT.

The chain carries TRBV11-3 and TRBJ1-1; perhaps TRBD1 as D (6 bases). Trimming stripped 5 bases from V and 4 bases from J, with 11 bases between. The CDR3 contains 13 residues. Germline loops: CDR1 SGHNT, CDR2 YENEEA. The CDR3 loop reads CASSVTGRTEAFF. The CDR3 nucleotides read TGTGCCAGCAGCGTCACAGGGCGCACTGAAGCTTTCTTT.

The chain links TRBV6-6 to TRBJ2-3; tentatively, D is TRBD1 (7 bases). The V gene's germline CDR1 is MNHNY and CDR2 SVGAGI (reference sequence). V lost 4 bases and J lost 6, with 20 bases in between. The CDR3 length is 16 residues. CDR3 bases: TGTGCCAGCAGTTGGACTAAGACAGGGCGCGAGGATACGCAGTATTTT. As protein: CASSWTKTGREDTQYF.

This clone was recorded a few times. The chain couples TRBV11-3 to TRBJ2-7; D may match TRBD1 or TRBD2 (5 bases each). From germline, CDR1 is SGHNT and CDR2 YENEEA. V was clipped by 9 bases and J by 6 bases, with 18 bases between them. The CDR3 covers 13 residues. The DNA of the CDR3 is TGTGCCAGTGCCCGGGACCAAACGGGCGAGCAGTACTTC. Protein: CASARDQTGEQYF.

Points on this clone: Other DNA sequences in the sample encode the same CDR3. V gene TRBV27 combines with J gene TRBJ2-2; 11 bases map to TRBD2. The CDR3 spans 15 residues. Germline-derived CDR1 and CDR2 are MNHEY and SMNVEV (reference sequence). The V and J ends lost 2 bases and 4 bases, in that order; junction bases with no gene match: 0. In nucleotides, the CDR3 is TGTGCCAGCAGTTTAGGACTAGCGGGCACCGGGGAGCTGTTTTTT. This gives the protein CASSLGLAGTGELFF.

This chain connects TRBV28 to TRBJ1-1; the match to TRBD1 covers 8 bases. The ends lost 7 bases at V and 1 base at J; junction bases unmatched: 5. CDR3 length equals 14 residues. CDR1 MDHEN and CDR2 SYDVKM come from the germline V gene. This CDR3 reads CASIAGGTNTEAFF. The CDR3 DNA sequence: TGTGCCAGCATCGCAGGGGGCACGAACACTGAAGCTTTCTTT.

The chain links TRBV13 to TRBJ1-3; D remains ambiguous. Germline CDR1 reads PRHDT; CDR2 reads FYEKMQ (reference sequence). The CDR3 is 12 amino acids. The V end lost 3 bases, the J end lost 7 bases, and 7 bases lay between the germline ends. CDR3 DNA: TGTGCCAGCAGCTTGTCGCGGAACACCATATATTTT. It yields the protein CASSLSRNTIYF.

This chain connects TRBV6-5 to TRBJ1-2; D ambiguous. This CDR3 contains 13 residues. V dropped 6 bases and J dropped 4 bases, with 12 bases sitting between them. Germline-derived CDR1 and CDR2 are MNHEY and SVGAGI. The DNA for the CDR3 is TGTGCCAGCAGCCCGAAGGTGGTCTATGGCTACACCTTC. Amino acids: CASSPKVVYGYTF.

The chain combines TRBV27 with TRBJ2-7, with 9 bases aligning to TRBD1. V lost 6 bases, J lost 4 bases, and 10 bases stayed unmatched. CDR3 size: 15 residues. Per the germline V gene, CDR1 is MNHEY and CDR2 is SMNVEV (reference sequence). Written as DNA, the CDR3 is TGTGCCAGCAGCACCGGGACAGGGTCGTGGTACGAGCAGTACTTC. Residues: CASSTGTGSWYEQYF.

The rearrangement links TRBV7-2 to TRBJ1-4; 7 positions match TRBD1. Trimming took 5 bases from V and 8 from J; bases not matched to a gene: 14. Germline CDR1 SGHTA, CDR2 FQGNSA. The CDR3 is 16 residues long. Here the CDR3 DNA reads TGTGCCAGCAGCCCACAACCAGGGGGGAGAGGGGAAAAACTGTTTTTT. Its translation is CASSPQPGGRGEKLFF.